This entry is about one TCR beta chain. This specimen belongs to a study of control samples from healthy donors and cancer patients. Trimming took off 4 bases at V and 1 base at J, with 5 bases between the two ends. Germline V gives CDR1 MGHDK, CDR2 SYGVNS. The CDR3 covers 14 residues. The method was immunoSEQ multiplex PCR; TCRdb's version includes in-frame clones alone and lacks a portion of them. The sample records about 180,000 clones, 90% to 95% being singletons. The receptor's source is a man under 40 in good health. The sequencing input was blood. The chain couples TRBV25-1 to TRBJ2-6; D is uncertain. In DNA, the CDR3 is TGTGCCAGCAGTGGGGATTCTGGGGCCAACGTCCTGACTTTC. The encoded protein is CASSGDSGANVLTF. The whole variable domain, remainder taken from reference TRBV25-1 and TRBJ2-6, is EADIYQTPRYLVIGTGKKITLECSQTMGHDKMYWYQQDPGMELHLIHYSYGVNSTEKGDLSSESTVSRIRTEHFPLTLESARPSHTSQYLCASSGDSGANVLTFGAGSRLTVL.